This T cell receptor beta chain was recorded in a study of cytomegalovirus exposure and HLA in healthy donors. Study as a whole: The approximately 120 million unique TCR beta sequences, from roughly 170 million T cells, were found by an earlier analysis.

The V gene's germline CDR1 is SGHRS and CDR2 YFSETQ. The CDR3 has 15 residues. The V gene end was trimmed by 2 bases and the J gene end by 6 bases; junction bases not matched to a gene: 9. The PCR had 60 Vbeta and 13 Jbeta primers. The data were produced by immunoSEQ multiplex PCR, yet TCRdb's version contains in-frame clones alone and is incomplete. The sample has some 160,000 clones, about 73% seen once. The clonotype comes from a woman in her forties in good health and CMV-seronegative. What was sequenced was PBMCs. The chain joins TRBV5-1 to TRBJ2-7; 9 nucleotides align to TRBD1. In nucleotides, the CDR3 is TGCGCCAGCAGCTTATCCGGGACAGGGACGGGCGAGCAGTACTTC. It encodes CASSLSGTGTGEQYF.